One sample yielded the 6 T cell receptor beta chains listed below, sequenced in a study of beta chain features in type 1 diabetes. The isolated RNA, all of it, was reverse transcribed, so expressed TCRB transcripts were what got sequenced. Profiled with immunoSEQ multiplex PCR; TCRdb holds only in-frame clones, not every one. The sample includes about 620,000 clones, around a sixth seen only once; the top ten take about 0.097%. Sequenced: naive CD4+ T cells from blood. These receptors were taken from a man between 18 and 35 years old in good health.

This clone was seen only a few times. This sample also contains other DNA sequences that code for the same CDR3. V and J are TRBV7-2 and TRBJ2-7; no definite D call. Per germline, CDR1 SGHTA and CDR2 FQGNSA. This CDR3 region has 11 residues. Trimming shortened V by 5 bases and J by 3 bases, and 5 bases separated the two germline ends. The CDR3 reads CASSPNYEQYF. CDR3 DNA sequence: TGTGCCAGCAGCCCTAACTACGAGCAGTACTTC.

The chain employs TRBV7-9 and TRBJ2-1, with 9 bases aligning to TRBD2. There are 16 residues in the CDR3. V lost 5 bases, J lost 8 bases, and 13 bases stayed unmatched. Germline values: CDR1 SEHNR, CDR2 FQNEAQ (reference sequence). Written as DNA, the CDR3 is TGTGCCAGCAGCCGACGGGGCCTAGCGGGACGGGATGAGCAGTTCTTC. Translating it yields CASSRRGLAGRDEQFF.

This clone has more than one count but fewer than ten. The chain is built from TRBV6-1 and TRBJ2-5, with D possibly being TRBD2 (5 bases). Trimming removed 1 base at V and 7 bases at J, with 13 bases between. CDR3 size: 14 residues. From germline, CDR1 is MNHNS and CDR2 SASEGT. The CDR3 region has the DNA TGTGCCAGCAGTGAAGTGGGGAGTTCATGGACCCAGTACTTC. Amino acids: CASSEVGSSWTQYF.

This chain connects TRBV5-6 to TRBJ1-5; the D gene is possibly TRBD1 (6 bases). Trimming cost V 2 bases and J 1 base, with 10 bases left between them. Germline V lookup: CDR1 SGHDT, CDR2 YYEEEE. The length of the CDR3 is 15 residues. DNA for the CDR3: TGTGCCAGCAGCTTTAGGACAGTGAGCAATCAGCCCCAGCATTTT. Its protein product is CASSFRTVSNQPQHF.

The CDR3 region is CASSQQVPYGYTF. The CDR3 nucleotides read TGTGCCAGCAGCCAACAAGTGCCATATGGCTACACCTTC. The chain recombines TRBV16 with TRBJ1-2; D gene uncertain. The V gene's germline CDR1 is KGHSY and CDR2 FQNENV. V was clipped by 2 bases and J by 5 bases, with 9 bases between them. The CDR3 loop spans 13 amino acids.

The chain uses TRBV19 and TRBJ2-5; no clear D. V lost 3 bases to trimming and J lost 5 bases, with 7 bases between them. Germline V gives CDR1 LNHDA, CDR2 SQIVND (reference sequence). This CDR3 comprises 12 residues. The CDR3 spells CASSMARETQYF. DNA of the CDR3: TGTGCCAGTAGTATGGCCCGGGAGACCCAGTACTTC. The whole variable domain, filled in from reference TRBV19 and TRBJ2-5, reads DGGITQSPKYLFRKEGQNVTLSCEQNLNHDAMYWYRQDPGQGLRLIYYSQIVNDFQKGDIAEGYSVSREKKESFPLTVTSAQKNPTAFYLCASSMARETQYFGPGTRLLVL.